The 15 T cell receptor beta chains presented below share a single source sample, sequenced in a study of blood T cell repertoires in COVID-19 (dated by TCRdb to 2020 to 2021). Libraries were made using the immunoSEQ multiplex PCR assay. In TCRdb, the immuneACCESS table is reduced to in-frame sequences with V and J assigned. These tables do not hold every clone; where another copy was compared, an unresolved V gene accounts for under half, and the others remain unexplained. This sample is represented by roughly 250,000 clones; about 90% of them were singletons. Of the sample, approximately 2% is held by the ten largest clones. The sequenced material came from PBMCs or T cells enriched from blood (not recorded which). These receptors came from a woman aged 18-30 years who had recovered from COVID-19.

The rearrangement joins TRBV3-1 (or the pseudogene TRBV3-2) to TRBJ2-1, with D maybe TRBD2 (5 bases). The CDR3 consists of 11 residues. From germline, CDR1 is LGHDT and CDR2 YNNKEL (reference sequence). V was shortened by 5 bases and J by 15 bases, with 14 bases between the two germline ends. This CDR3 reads CASSKGLAPFF. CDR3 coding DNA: TGTGCCAGCAGCAAAGGGCTAGCCCCGTTCTTC.

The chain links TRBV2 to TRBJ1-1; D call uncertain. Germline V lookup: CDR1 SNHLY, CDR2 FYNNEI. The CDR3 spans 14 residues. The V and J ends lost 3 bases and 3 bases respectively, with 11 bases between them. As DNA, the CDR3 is TGTGCCAGCAGTGAGTCCCCCTCGGACACTGAAGCTTTCTTT. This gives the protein CASSESPSDTEAFF.

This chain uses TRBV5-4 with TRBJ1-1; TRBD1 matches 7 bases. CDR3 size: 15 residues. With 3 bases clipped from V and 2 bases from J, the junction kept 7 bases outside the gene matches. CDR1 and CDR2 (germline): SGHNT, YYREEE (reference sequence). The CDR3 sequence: CASSWGTVLNTEAFF. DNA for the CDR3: TGTGCCAGCAGCTGGGGGACAGTACTCAACACTGAAGCTTTCTTT. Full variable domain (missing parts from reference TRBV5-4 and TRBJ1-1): ETGVTQSPTHLIKTRGQQVTLRCSSQSGHNTVSWYQQALGQGPQFIFQYYREEENGRGNFPPRFSGLQFPNYSSELNVNALELDDSALYLCASSWGTVLNTEAFFGQGTRLTVV.

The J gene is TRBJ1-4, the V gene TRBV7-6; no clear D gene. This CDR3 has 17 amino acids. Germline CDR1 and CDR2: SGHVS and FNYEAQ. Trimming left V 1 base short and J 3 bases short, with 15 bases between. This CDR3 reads CASSLVLEPRANEKLFF. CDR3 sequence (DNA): TGTGCCAGCAGCTTAGTTTTGGAGCCTAGAGCTAATGAAAAACTGTTTTTT.

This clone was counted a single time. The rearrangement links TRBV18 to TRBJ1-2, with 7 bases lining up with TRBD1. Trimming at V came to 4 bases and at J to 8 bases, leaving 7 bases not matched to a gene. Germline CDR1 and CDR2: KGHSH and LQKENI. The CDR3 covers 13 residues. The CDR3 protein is CASSREGAPGYTF. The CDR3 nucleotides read TGTGCCAGCTCACGAGAGGGGGCGCCGGGCTACACCTTC.

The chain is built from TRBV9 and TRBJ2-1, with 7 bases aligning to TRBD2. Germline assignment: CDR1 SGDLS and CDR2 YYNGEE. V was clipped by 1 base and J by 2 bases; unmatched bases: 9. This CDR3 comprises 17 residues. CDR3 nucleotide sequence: TGTGCCAGCAGCGTAAGTTCCGTGACTAGCCCCTACAATGAGCAGTTCTTC. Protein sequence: CASSVSSVTSPYNEQFF.

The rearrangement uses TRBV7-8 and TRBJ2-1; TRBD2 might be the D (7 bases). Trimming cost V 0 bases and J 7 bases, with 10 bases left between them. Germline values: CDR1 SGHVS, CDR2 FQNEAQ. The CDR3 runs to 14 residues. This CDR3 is CASSLAGGGNEQFF. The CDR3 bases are TGTGCCAGCAGCTTAGCGGGAGGGGGAAATGAGCAGTTCTTC.

DNA for the CDR3: TGTGCCAGCAGTTTATGGACAGGGGGATTGCGAAGCAATCAGCCCCAGCATTTT. It encodes CASSLWTGGLRSNQPQHF. The chain is built from TRBV28 and TRBJ1-5; 9 nucleotides agree with TRBD1. Trimming at V came to 0 bases and at J to 1 base, leaving 7 bases not matched to a gene. In germline, CDR1 is MDHEN, CDR2 SYDVKM. The CDR3 is made up of 18 amino acids.

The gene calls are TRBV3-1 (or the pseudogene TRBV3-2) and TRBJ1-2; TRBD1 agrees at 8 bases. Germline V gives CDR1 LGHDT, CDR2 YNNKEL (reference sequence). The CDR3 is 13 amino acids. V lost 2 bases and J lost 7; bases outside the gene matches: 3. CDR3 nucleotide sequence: TGTGCCAGCAGCCAATTAACAGGGGGTGGCTACACCTTC. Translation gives CASSQLTGGGYTF.

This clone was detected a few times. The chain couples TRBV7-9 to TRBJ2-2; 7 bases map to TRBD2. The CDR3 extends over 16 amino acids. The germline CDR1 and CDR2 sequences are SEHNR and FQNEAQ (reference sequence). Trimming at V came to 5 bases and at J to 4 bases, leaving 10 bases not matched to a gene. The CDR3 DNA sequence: TGTGCCAGCAGCCCCCCTCCGTCGGGGGGCACCGGGGAGCTGTTTTTT. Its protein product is CASSPPPSGGTGELFF.

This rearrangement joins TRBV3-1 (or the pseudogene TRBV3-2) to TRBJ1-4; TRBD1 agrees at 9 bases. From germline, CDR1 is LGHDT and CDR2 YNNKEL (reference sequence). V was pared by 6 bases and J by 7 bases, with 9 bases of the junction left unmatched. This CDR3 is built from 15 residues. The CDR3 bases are TGTGCCAGCAGTCCAGGTGGGACAGGGCGTGAAAAACTGTTTTTT. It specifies CASSPGGTGREKLFF.

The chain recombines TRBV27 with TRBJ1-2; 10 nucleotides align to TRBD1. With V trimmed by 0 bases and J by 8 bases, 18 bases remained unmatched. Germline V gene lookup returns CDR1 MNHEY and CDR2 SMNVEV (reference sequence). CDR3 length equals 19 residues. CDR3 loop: CASSLSGLKGQGSLRGYTF. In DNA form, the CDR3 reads TGTGCCAGCAGTTTATCGGGTTTAAAGGGACAGGGGTCTCTTCGCGGCTACACCTTC.

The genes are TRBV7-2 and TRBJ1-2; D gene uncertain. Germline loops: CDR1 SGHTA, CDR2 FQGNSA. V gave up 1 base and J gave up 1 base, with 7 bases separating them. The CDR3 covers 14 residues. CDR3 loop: CASSLDRDNYGYTF. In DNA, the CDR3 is TGTGCCAGCAGCTTAGATCGGGATAACTATGGCTACACCTTC.

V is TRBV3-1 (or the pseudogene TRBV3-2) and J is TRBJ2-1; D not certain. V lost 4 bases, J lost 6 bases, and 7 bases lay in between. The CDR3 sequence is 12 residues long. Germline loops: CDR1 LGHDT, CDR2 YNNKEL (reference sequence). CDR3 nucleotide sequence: TGTGCCAGCAGCCCGACGGGCAATGAGCAGTTCTTC. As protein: CASSPTGNEQFF.

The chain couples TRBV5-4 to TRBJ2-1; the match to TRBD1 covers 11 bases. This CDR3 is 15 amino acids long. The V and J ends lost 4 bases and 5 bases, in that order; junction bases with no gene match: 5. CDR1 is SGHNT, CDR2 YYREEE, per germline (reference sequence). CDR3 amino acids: CASSRTGGPHNEQFF. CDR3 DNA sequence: TGTGCCAGCAGCCGGACAGGGGGCCCCCACAATGAGCAGTTCTTC.